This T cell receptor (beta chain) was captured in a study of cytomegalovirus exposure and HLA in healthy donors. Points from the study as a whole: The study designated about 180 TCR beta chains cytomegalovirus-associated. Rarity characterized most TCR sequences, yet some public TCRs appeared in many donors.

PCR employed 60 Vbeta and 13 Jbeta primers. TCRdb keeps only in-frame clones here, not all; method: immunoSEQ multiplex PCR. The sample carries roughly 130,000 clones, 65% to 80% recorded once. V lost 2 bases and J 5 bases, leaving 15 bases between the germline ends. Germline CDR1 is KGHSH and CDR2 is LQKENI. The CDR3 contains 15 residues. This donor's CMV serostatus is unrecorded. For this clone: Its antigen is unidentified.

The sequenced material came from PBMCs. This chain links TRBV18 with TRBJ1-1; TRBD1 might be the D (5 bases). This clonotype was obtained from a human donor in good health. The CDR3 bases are TGTGCCAGCTCACCATTGGGCAGATCAGGGACTGAAGCTTTCTTT. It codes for CASSPLGRSGTEAFF.